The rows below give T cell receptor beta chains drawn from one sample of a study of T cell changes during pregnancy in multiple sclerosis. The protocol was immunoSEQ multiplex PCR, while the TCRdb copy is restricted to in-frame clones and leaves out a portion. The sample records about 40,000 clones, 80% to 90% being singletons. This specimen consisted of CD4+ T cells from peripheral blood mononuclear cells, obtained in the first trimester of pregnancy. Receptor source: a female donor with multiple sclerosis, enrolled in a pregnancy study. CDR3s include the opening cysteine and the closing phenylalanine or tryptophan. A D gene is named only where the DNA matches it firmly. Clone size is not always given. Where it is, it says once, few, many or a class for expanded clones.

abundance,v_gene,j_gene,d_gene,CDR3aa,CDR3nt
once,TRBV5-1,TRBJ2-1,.,CASSLSVPGLSYNEQFF,TGCGCCAGCAGCTTGTCGGTACCAGGACTCTCCTACAATGAGCAGTTCTTC
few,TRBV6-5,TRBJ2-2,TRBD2,CASSYDLRGGLFF,TGTGCCAGCAGTTACGACCTCCGGGGGGGGCTGTTTTTT
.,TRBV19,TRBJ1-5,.,CASSIEVREQPQHF,TGTGCCAGTAGTATAGAGGTCAGGGAACAGCCCCAGCATTTT
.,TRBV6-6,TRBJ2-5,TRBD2,CASSSRTSGSKETQYF,TGTGCCAGCAGCTCAAGGACTAGCGGGAGCAAAGAGACCCAGTACTTC
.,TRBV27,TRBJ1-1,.,CASSHADFRDTEAFF,TGTGCCAGCAGTCACGCCGATTTTCGGGACACTGAAGCTTTCTTT
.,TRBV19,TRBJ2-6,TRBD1,CASRFGTATTGANVLTF,TGTGCCAGTAGATTCGGGACAGCCACTACAGGGGCCAACGTCCTGACTTTC
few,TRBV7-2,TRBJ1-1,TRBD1,CAMDRGLGTTEAFF,TGTGCCATGGACAGGGGGCTCGGGACCACTGAAGCTTTCTTT
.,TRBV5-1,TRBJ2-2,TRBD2,CASSLGPSGRPTGELFF,TGCGCCAGCAGCTTAGGACCTAGCGGGAGGCCCACCGGGGAGCTGTTTTTT
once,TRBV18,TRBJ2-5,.,CASSPPSSETQYF,TGTGCCAGCTCACCACCGAGTTCAGAGACCCAGTACTTC
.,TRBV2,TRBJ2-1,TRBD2,CASRGLAIRNEQFF,TGTGCCAGCAGGGGACTAGCTATTCGAAATGAGCAGTTCTTC
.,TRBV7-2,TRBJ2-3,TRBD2,CASSPGLAGTLTDTQYF,TGTGCCAGCAGCCCAGGACTAGCGGGAACTCTCACAGATACGCAGTATTTT
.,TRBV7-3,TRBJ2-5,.,CASSPRGGQTQYF,TGTGCCAGCAGCCCCAGAGGAGGCCAGACCCAGTACTTC
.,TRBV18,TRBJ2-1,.,CASSPHPLSYNEQFF,TGTGCCAGCTCACCACATCCCCTCTCCTACAATGAGCAGTTCTTC
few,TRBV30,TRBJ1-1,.,CAWSVQGDTEAFF,TGTGCCTGGAGTGTACAGGGTGACACTGAAGCTTTCTTT
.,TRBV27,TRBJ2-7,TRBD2,CASSTASGRYEQYF,TGTGCCAGCAGCACTGCTAGCGGGAGGTACGAGCAGTACTTC
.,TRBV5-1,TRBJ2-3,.,CASSLARGRVADTQYF,TGCGCCAGCAGCTTGGCAAGGGGCAGGGTGGCAGATACGCAGTATTTT
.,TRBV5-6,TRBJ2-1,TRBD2,CASSGGLAGGRSSYNEQFF,TGTGCCAGCAGCGGCGGACTAGCGGGAGGCCGAAGCTCCTACAATGAGCAGTTCTTC
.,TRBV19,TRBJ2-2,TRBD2,CASSGTSLGELFF,TGTGCCAGTTCCGGGACTAGTTTAGGGGAGCTGTTTTTT
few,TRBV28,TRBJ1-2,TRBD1,CASRTGDGDGYTF,TGTGCCAGCAGAACAGGGGACGGGGATGGCTACACCTTC
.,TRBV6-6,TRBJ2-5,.,CASSYLELPPYF,TGTGCCAGCAGTTACTTAGAACTCCCACCTTACTTC
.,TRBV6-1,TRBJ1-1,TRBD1,CASSHDRGGTEAFF,TGTGCCAGCAGCCACGACAGGGGGGGGACTGAAGCTTTCTTT
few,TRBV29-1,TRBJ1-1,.,CSVVTGTEAFF,TGCAGCGTTGTAACAGGGACTGAAGCTTTCTTT
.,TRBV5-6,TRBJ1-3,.,CASSSGQPGNTIYF,TGTGCCAGCAGCTCTGGACAGCCTGGAAACACCATATATTTT
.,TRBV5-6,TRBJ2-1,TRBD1,CASSSDRGQYNEQFF,TGTGCCAGCAGCTCAGACAGGGGTCAGTACAATGAGCAGTTCTTC
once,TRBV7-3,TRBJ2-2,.,CASSLGAANTGELFF,TGTGCCAGCAGCTTAGGGGCCGCAAACACCGGGGAGCTGTTTTTT